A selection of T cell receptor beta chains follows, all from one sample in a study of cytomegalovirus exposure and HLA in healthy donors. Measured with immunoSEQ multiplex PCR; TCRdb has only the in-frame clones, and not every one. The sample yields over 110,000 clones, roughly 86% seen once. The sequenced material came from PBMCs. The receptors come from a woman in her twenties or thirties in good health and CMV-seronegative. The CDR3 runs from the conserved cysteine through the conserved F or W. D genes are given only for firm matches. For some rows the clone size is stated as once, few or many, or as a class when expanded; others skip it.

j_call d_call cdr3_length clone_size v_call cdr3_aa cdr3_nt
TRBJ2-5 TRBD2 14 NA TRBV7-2 CASSPRLATGTQYF TGTGCCAGCAGCCCCAGACTAGCAACGGGGACCCAGTACTTC
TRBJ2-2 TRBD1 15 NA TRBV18 CASSPYDRGTGELFF TGTGCCAGCTCACCATACGACAGGGGCACCGGGGAGCTGTTTTTT
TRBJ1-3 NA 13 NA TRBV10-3 CAIRVSSGNTIYF TGTGCCATTCGGGTGAGCTCTGGAAACACCATATATTTT
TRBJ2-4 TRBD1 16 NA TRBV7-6 CASSLAGGTGEGIQYF TGTGCCAGCAGCTTAGCGGGAGGGACAGGGGAGGGGATTCAGTACTTC
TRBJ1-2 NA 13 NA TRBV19 CASSLGTGTGYTF TGTGCCAGTAGTTTGGGCACCGGCACGGGCTACACCTTC
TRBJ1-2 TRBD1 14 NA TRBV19 CASSTGGRSYGYTF TGTGCCAGTAGTACAGGGGGCAGGAGCTATGGCTACACCTTC
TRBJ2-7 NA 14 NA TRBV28 CASSNLDTLYEQYF TGTGCCAGCAGTAACCTGGACACGCTGTACGAGCAGTACTTC
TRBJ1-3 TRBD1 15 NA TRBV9 CASSITGGSGNTIYF TGTGCCAGCAGCATAACAGGGGGCTCTGGAAACACCATATATTTT
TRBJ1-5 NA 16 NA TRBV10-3 CAISESPGASNQPQHF TGTGCCATCAGTGAGTCGCCAGGGGCTAGCAATCAGCCCCAGCATTTT
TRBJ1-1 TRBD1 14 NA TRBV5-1 CASSLVRDRGEAFF TGCGCCAGCAGCTTGGTCCGGGACAGGGGTGAAGCTTTCTTT
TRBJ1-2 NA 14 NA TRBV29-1 CSVEAGREVNGYTF TGCAGCGTTGAAGCAGGGAGGGAGGTGAATGGCTACACCTTC
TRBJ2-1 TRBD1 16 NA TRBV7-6 CASSWTDRGSYNEQFF TGTGCCAGCAGCTGGACAGACAGGGGCTCCTACAATGAGCAGTTCTTC
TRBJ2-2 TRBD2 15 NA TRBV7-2 CASSLAGTSGGELFF TGTGCCAGCAGCTTAGCGGGGACTAGCGGTGGGGAGCTGTTTTTT
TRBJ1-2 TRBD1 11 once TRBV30 CGTGTNYGYTF TGTGGGACAGGGACTAACTATGGCTACACCTTC
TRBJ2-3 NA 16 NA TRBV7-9 CASSPPSAGSTDTQYF TGTGCCAGCAGCCCCCCATCGGCCGGGAGCACAGATACGCAGTATTTT
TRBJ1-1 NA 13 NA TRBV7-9 CASSSNSGTEAFF TGTGCCAGCAGCTCTAATTCCGGCACTGAAGCTTTCTTT
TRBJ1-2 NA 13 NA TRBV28 CASSLLLGYGYTF TGTGCCAGCAGTTTATTGCTCGGCTATGGCTACACCTTC
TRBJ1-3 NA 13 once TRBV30 CAWGTYSGNTIYF TGTGCCTGGGGGACTTACTCTGGAAACACCATATATTTT
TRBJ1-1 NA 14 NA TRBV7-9 CASSLPEMNTEAFF TGTGCCAGCAGCTTACCCGAGATGAACACTGAAGCTTTCTTT
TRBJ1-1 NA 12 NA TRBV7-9 CASSLIEFEAFF TGTGCCAGCAGCTTAATAGAATTTGAAGCTTTCTTT
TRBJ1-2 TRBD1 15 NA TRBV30 CAGTGVGHFPGGYTF TGTGCCGGGACAGGGGTGGGTCATTTTCCGGGTGGCTACACCTTC
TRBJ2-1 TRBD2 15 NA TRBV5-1 CASRRVAGTYNEQFF TGCGCCAGCAGGCGGGTAGCGGGGACCTACAATGAGCAGTTCTTC
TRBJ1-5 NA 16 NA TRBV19 CASHGGEGQFNQPQHF TGTGCCAGTCACGGTGGGGAAGGACAGTTCAATCAGCCCCAGCATTTT
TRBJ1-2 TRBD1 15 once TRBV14 CASSQRTGAYYGYTF TGTGCCAGCAGCCAAAGGACAGGGGCATACTATGGCTACACCTTC
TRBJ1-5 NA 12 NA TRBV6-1 CASSVSGQPQHF TGTGCCAGCAGCGTCAGTGGCCAGCCCCAGCATTTT
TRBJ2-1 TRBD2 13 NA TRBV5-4 CASGVAGRDEQFF TGTGCCAGCGGGGTAGCGGGGAGGGATGAGCAGTTCTTC
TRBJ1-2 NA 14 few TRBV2 CASSEGASIYGYTF TGTGCCAGCAGTGAAGGGGCATCCATCTATGGCTACACCTTC
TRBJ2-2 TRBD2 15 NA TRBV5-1 CASSRLAVNTGELFF TGCGCCAGCAGCAGACTAGCGGTGAACACCGGGGAGCTGTTTTTT
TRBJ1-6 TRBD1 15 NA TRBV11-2 CASSFGTAYNSPLHF TGTGCCAGCAGCTTCGGGACAGCGTATAATTCACCCCTCCACTTT
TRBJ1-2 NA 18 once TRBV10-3 CAISEADPFGSGRGGYTF TGTGCCATCAGTGAGGCCGATCCGTTCGGCTCCGGAAGGGGTGGCTACACCTTC
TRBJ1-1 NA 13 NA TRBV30 CASSLGVNTEAFF TGTGCCTCCTCCCTCGGTGTGAACACTGAAGCTTTCTTT
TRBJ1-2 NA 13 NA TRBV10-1 CASSPWGGAGYTF TGCGCCAGCAGCCCCTGGGGTGGGGCTGGCTACACCTTC
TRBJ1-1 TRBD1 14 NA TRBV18 CASSPTGGNTEAFF TGTGCCAGCTCACCCACAGGGGGTAACACTGAAGCTTTCTTT
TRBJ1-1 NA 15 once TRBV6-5 CASSRIPGHSTEAFF TGTGCCAGCAGTCGCATACCGGGTCATAGCACTGAAGCTTTCTTT
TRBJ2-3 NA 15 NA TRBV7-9 CASSWGGTSSDTQYF TGTGCCAGCAGCTGGGGCGGGACGTCGTCGGATACGCAGTATTTT
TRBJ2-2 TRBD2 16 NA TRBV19 CASRKLAGGNTGELFF TGTGCCAGTAGAAAACTAGCGGGGGGGAACACCGGGGAGCTGTTTTTT
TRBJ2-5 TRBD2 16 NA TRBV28 CASSGAGRGKKETQYF TGTGCCAGCAGTGGGGCGGGGAGGGGCAAAAAAGAGACCCAGTACTTC
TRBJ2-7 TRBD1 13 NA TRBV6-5 CASSPGQGIRQYF TGTGCCAGCAGTCCGGGACAGGGTATTAGGCAGTACTTC
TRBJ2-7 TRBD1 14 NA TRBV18 CASSPGTASYEQYF TGTGCCAGCTCCCCCGGGACAGCCTCCTACGAGCAGTACTTC
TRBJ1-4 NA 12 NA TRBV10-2 CASSLSSEKLFF TGCGCCAGCAGTCTGTCCAGTGAAAAACTGTTTTTT
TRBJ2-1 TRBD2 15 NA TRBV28 CASSLLAGGVNEQFF TGTGCCAGCAGTTTATTGGCGGGGGGGGTCAATGAGCAGTTCTTC
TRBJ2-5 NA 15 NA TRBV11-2 CASSPAGQTQETQYF TGTGCCAGCAGCCCGGCCGGACAGACACAAGAGACCCAGTACTTC
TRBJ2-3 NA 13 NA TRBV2 CASMQGRGDTQYF TGTGCCAGCATGCAGGGGCGGGGGGATACGCAGTATTTT
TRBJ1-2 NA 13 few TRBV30 CACPRKGMYGYTF TGTGCCTGCCCCAGGAAGGGGATGTATGGCTACACCTTC
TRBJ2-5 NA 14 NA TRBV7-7 CASSLGRGAETQYF TGTGCCAGCAGCTTAGGCAGGGGCGCTGAGACCCAGTACTTC
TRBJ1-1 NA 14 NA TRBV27 CATKGARGVTEAFF TGTGCCACAAAGGGAGCCAGGGGTGTTACTGAAGCTTTCTTT
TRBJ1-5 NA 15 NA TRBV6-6 CASSYSRSQGQPQHF TGTGCCAGCAGTTACTCGCGGTCACAGGGACAGCCCCAGCATTTT
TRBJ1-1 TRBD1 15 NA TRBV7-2 CASSIRQGGSTEAFF TGTGCCAGCAGCATACGACAGGGTGGCAGCACTGAAGCTTTCTTT
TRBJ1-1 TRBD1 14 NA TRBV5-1 CASSRDRAYAEAFF TGCGCCAGCAGCCGGGACAGGGCTTACGCTGAAGCTTTCTTT
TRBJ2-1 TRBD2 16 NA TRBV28 CASSSAAGVDYNEQFF TGTGCCAGCAGTTCCGCAGCGGGGGTGGACTACAATGAGCAGTTCTTC
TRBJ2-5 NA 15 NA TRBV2 CASSGEPASQETQYF TGTGCCAGCAGTGGGGAGCCGGCCTCCCAAGAGACCCAGTACTTC
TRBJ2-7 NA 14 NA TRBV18 CASSPRQSIYEQYF TGTGCCAGCTCACCACGACAGTCCATCTACGAGCAGTACTTC
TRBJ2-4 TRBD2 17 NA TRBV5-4 CASSSKTSGGTQNIQYF TGTGCCAGCAGCTCGAAGACTAGCGGGGGGACACAAAACATTCAGTACTTC
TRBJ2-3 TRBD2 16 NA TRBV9 CASSVALAGVTDTQYF TGTGCCAGCAGCGTAGCACTAGCGGGGGTCACGGATACGCAGTATTTT